This T cell receptor (beta chain) was captured in a study of blood T cell repertoires in COVID-19 (dated by TCRdb to the early 2020s). For context, the study as a whole: Samples covering the acute and convalescent phases of COVID-19 were provided by collaborators in the United States, Italy and Spain. The repertoires were made available in a free public database intended to serve as a resource for research on the immune response to SARS-CoV-2. HLA class I and class II types, where available, came from metadata supplied by the sample provider rather than from assay-based typing. Samples were obtained from the ongoing ImmuneRACE study (first 160 participants) and from some 1,300 subjects provided by 6 global collaborators. The material from the prospective study consisted of cDNA or gDNA derived from T cells, B-cell-depleted T cells, or PBMCs. Sample metadata almost always included a de-identified subject ID, COVID-19 status, age in years and sex. Deeply sampled blood TCRbeta repertoires from subjects exposed to, actively infected with, or recovered from COVID-19 were included in the dataset.

TCRbeta CDR3 regions were amplified from genomic DNA using the immunoSEQ Assay, a bias-controlled multiplex PCR. Per the original workflow: Within the assay, amplification of reference gene primers was used to estimate how many nucleated cells each sample contained. Sequence reads were collapsed and filtered to measure the absolute abundance of every unique TCRbeta CDR3 rearrangement. For each sample, productive Simpson clonality was calculated as the square root of Simpson's diversity index across productive rearrangements. TCRdb obtained this table from immuneACCESS and retained in-frame rearrangements with V and J assigned. These tables miss some clones; where compared with another copy, unresolved V genes account for less than half of the shortfall, and the remainder is unexplained. V and J calls and clone size come straight from that table; D and trimming were deduced from the DNA. Across this sample there are 130,000 to 150,000 clones, with roughly three quarters seen only once. Together, the top ten hold roughly 4.2% of the sample.

Each collaborating institution followed its own protocols to collect whole blood in K2EDTA tubes. For TCRbeta analysis, collaborators shipped samples as frozen whole blood, isolated PBMCs, or DNA extracted from either of those sample types. Comment on this clone: Its antigen is not yet known. Per-nucleotide qualities are absent, and no much larger clonotype sits a single base away.

What the research found in general, with its limitations: The quantity of clinical and demographic metadata differed by source and by participant and was supplied without curation.

V is shortened by 0 bases, J by 5 bases, and the region joining them spans 12 bases. Reading from cysteine to phenylalanine, the CDR3 counts 14 amino acids. The CDR3 DNA has 42 bases and is translated from base 1. As encoded in the germline V gene, CDR1 is SGDLS while CDR2 is YYNGEE. Recombination joined TRBV9 with TRBJ2-7, with a tentative D gene TRBD1 over 6 matching bases. The sequencing input was peripheral blood. This TCR was sampled from a man between 60 and 75 years old with acute or convalescent COVID-19. CDR3 region: CASSVGAGANEQYF. Read as DNA, the sequence is TGTGCCAGCAGCGTAGGAGCAGGGGCAAACGAGCAGTACTTC.